Below, 28 T cell receptor beta chains from the same sample are listed, as sequenced in a study of CD8+ T cells in alopecia areata (dated by TCRdb to 2017 to 2018). The library was built by means of the immunoSEQ multiplex PCR assay. For TCR sequencing, RNA was extracted from every sample and reverse transcribed into cDNA to serve as template. Sourced from immuneACCESS, this table was stored by TCRdb with only in-frame sequences that have V and J called. A share of the clones is absent; for the studies checked, an unresolved V gene accounts for under half, and the remainder has no known explanation. In this sample the table shows approximately 190,000 clones, roughly 60% of which occur a single time. Roughly 5.8% of the sample comes from the top ten. The sample's time point label, decoded: 20 to 30 weeks on oral tofacitinib. Read against the paper, the sample's treatment or condition label means: oral pan-JAK inhibitor, 5-10 mg twice daily.

The sample here was CD4+ T cells sorted from blood, taken at week 24, from a patient treated with tofacitinib. The receptors originated from a human donor with alopecia areata.

This clone was counted only a few times. The chain carries TRBV9 and TRBJ2-6, with 8 bases lining up with TRBD1. J gave up 0 bases and V 3 bases, and 5 bases lay outside the gene matches. Germline CDR1 and CDR2: SGDLS and YYNGEE. This CDR3 spans 17 amino acids. CDR3 nucleotides: TGTGCCAGCAGCGCGACAGGGGATAGCTCTGGGGCCAACGTCCTGACTTTC. This gives the protein CASSATGDSSGANVLTF.

The chain has TRBV5-1 and TRBJ2-3; 9 nucleotides align to TRBD2. The CDR3 loop spans 16 amino acids. Per germline, CDR1 SGHRS and CDR2 YFSETQ. With 0 bases clipped from V and 1 base from J, the junction kept 3 bases outside the gene matches. The CDR3 is CASSLAQRGGTDTQYF. The CDR3 bases are TGCGCCAGCAGCTTGGCCCAGCGGGGGGGCACAGATACGCAGTATTTT.

This clone was seen only a few times. This chain connects TRBV14 to TRBJ2-3; either TRBD1 or TRBD2 may supply D (5 bases each). V was shortened by 0 bases and J by 2 bases, with 12 bases between the two germline ends. CDR1 and CDR2 from the germline V gene are SGHDN and FVKESK. The length of the CDR3 is 16 residues. The CDR3 protein is CASSQDSGLSTDTQYF. DNA of the CDR3: TGTGCCAGCAGCCAAGATTCGGGGCTGTCCACAGATACGCAGTATTTT.

This chain joins TRBV7-2 and TRBJ2-1, with TRBD1 matching 7 bases. The CDR3 sequence is 14 residues long. Germline CDR1 is SGHTA and CDR2 is FQGNSA. V shed 4 bases, J shed 5 bases, and the junction held 5 bases outside the gene matches. The CDR3 DNA sequence: TGTGCCAGCAGCTCCTGGGACAGCCACAATGAGCAGTTCTTC. It translates to CASSSWDSHNEQFF.

This chain joins TRBV28 and TRBJ2-5, with 8 bases matching TRBD2. V shed 6 bases and J 5 bases; nucleotides not matched to a gene: 14. Germline V CDR1 and CDR2: MDHEN, SYDVKM. There are 16 residues in the CDR3. CDR3 protein: CASSPRLTGGPETQYF. The CDR3 nucleotides read TGTGCCAGCAGCCCTAGATTGACGGGGGGGCCCGAGACCCAGTACTTC.

This chain joins TRBV30 and TRBJ2-1; weak D call: TRBD2 (5 bases). The germline V gene encodes CDR1 GTSNPN and CDR2 SVGIG (reference sequence). Trimming cost V 1 base and J 8 bases, with 12 bases left between them. This CDR3 contains 13 residues. CDR3 sequence reads: CAWSATDGDEQFF. For the CDR3, the DNA is TGTGCCTGGAGTGCGACGGACGGGGATGAGCAGTTCTTC.

This sequence joins TRBV5-1 and TRBJ2-7, with D perhaps being TRBD1 or TRBD2 (5 bases each). V was clipped by 4 bases and J by 6 bases, with 17 bases between them. The CDR3 is made up of 14 amino acids. CDR1 and CDR2 from the germline V gene are SGHRS and YFSETQ. The CDR3 is CASSIGTARAEQYF. Here the CDR3 DNA reads TGCGCCAGCAGCATTGGGACGGCTCGAGCCGAGCAGTACTTC.

This clone occurred a few times. The genes are TRBV4-1 and TRBJ1-2, with D possibly matching TRBD1 (6 bases). The CDR3 has 14 residues. Germline V lookup: CDR1 MGHRA, CDR2 YSYEKL. The V gene lost 3 bases and the J gene lost 5 bases, with 13 bases spanning the gap. CDR3 residues: CASSQPTGWYGYTF. As DNA, the CDR3 is TGCGCCAGCAGCCAGCCCACAGGGTGGTATGGCTACACCTTC.

This clone was detected only a few times. This chain joins TRBV29-1 and TRBJ2-5; possible D gene TRBD1, 6 bases. The CDR3 length is 12 residues. Germline CDR1 SQVTM, CDR2 ANQGSEA. Trimming shortened V by 3 bases and J by 5 bases, and 10 bases separated the two germline ends. The CDR3 nucleotides are TGCAGCGTTGATGTGGGGGCGGAGACCCAGTACTTC. Protein sequence: CSVDVGAETQYF.

The chain is built from TRBV30 and TRBJ1-2; D unresolved. Trimming removed 1 base from V and 8 bases from J, with 14 bases in between. This CDR3 spans 13 amino acids. Germline loops: CDR1 GTSNPN, CDR2 SVGIG (reference sequence). As DNA, the CDR3 is TGTGCCTGGAGTGCGGGCTTTGGGCAAGGCTACACCTTC. Translation: CAWSAGFGQGYTF.

This clone was picked up a small number of times. V is TRBV7-2 and J is TRBJ2-7; 8 bases line up with TRBD1. Germline lookup yields CDR1 SGHTA and CDR2 FQGNSA. Losses at the gene ends were 5 bases for V and 1 base for J; bases not matched to a gene: 7. This CDR3 is 15 amino acids long. CDR3 amino acids: CASSARDRWSYEQYF. The CDR3 nucleotides read TGTGCCAGCAGCGCAAGGGACAGGTGGTCCTACGAGCAGTACTTC.

This clone was observed once. V and J are TRBV29-1 and TRBJ2-7, with 9 bases that match TRBD1. The CDR3 consists of 11 residues. The V gene end was trimmed by 3 bases and the J gene end by 6 bases; junction bases not matched to a gene: 0. Germline CDR1 and CDR2: SQVTM and ANQGSEA. In DNA form, the CDR3 reads TGCAGCGTTGAGACAGGGGGCGAGCAGTACTTC. This translates into CSVETGGEQYF.

This clone turned up a few times. The CDR3 protein is CASSPGRINTEAFF. The CDR3 DNA is TGTGCCAGCAGCCCGGGACGGATAAACACTGAAGCTTTCTTT. The rearrangement joins TRBV7-9 to TRBJ1-1, with D perhaps TRBD1 (5 bases). The CDR3 runs to 14 residues. V lost 5 bases and J lost 2, with 12 bases in between. Germline CDR1 and CDR2: SEHNR and FQNEAQ (reference sequence).

This clone turned up a few times. The chain couples TRBV4-2 to TRBJ2-5, with TRBD2 identical over 14 bases. The CDR3 runs 17 residues. V gave up 1 base and J gave up 0 bases; unmatched junction bases: 1. Germline values: CDR1 LGHNA, CDR2 YNFKEQ. Here the CDR3 reads CASSQGTSGGYQETQYF. DNA for the CDR3: TGTGCCAGCAGCCAAGGGACTAGCGGGGGGTACCAAGAGACCCAGTACTTC.

This clone was detected only a few times. The genes are TRBV23-1 and TRBJ2-7; 12 nucleotides line up with TRBD2. TRBV23-1 is annotated as an ORF whose role is uncertain. The V and J ends lost 2 bases and 5 bases, in that order; junction bases with no gene match: 13. The CDR3 sequence is 18 residues long. CDR3 sequence reads: CASSQQGLAGSSGHEQYF. The CDR3, as DNA: TGCGCCAGCAGTCAACAAGGACTAGCGGGATCTTCTGGCCACGAGCAGTACTTC.

This clone has only a few counts. V and J are TRBV4-3 and TRBJ2-2, with a possible D match to TRBD2 (6 bases). The CDR3 contains 16 residues. Trimming removed 2 bases at V and 6 bases at J, with 16 bases between. CDR1 LGHNA and CDR2 YSLEER come from the germline V gene. CDR3 DNA: TGCGCCAGCAGCCAAAACGCAGGAGGGAATGCCGGGGAGCTGTTTTTT. Its protein product is CASSQNAGGNAGELFF.

The gene calls are TRBV7-8 and TRBJ2-5; 10 bases match TRBD2. Germline V CDR1 and CDR2: SGHVS, FQNEAQ. This CDR3 is built from 15 residues. The ends lost 2 bases at V and 1 base at J; junction bases unmatched: 1. CDR3: CASSLLAGGQETQYF. The CDR3 bases are TGTGCCAGCAGCTTATTAGCGGGGGGCCAAGAGACCCAGTACTTC. Drawing the rest from reference TRBV7-8 and TRBJ2-5, the complete variable domain is GAGVSQSPRYKVAKRGQDVALRCDPISGHVSLFWYQQALGQGPEFLTYFQNEAQLDKSGLPSDRFFAERPEGSVSTLKIQRTQQEDSAVYLCASSLLAGGQETQYFGPGTRLLVL.

The gene calls are TRBV25-1 and TRBJ1-1; 10 bases map to TRBD1. The germline CDR1 and CDR2 sequences are MGHDK and SYGVNS. With 6 bases clipped from V and 6 bases from J, the junction kept 10 bases outside the gene matches. CDR3 size: 15 residues. CDR3 coding DNA: TGTGCCAGCAGCGAAGGGGGACAGGGGAGCCCTGAAGCTTTCTTT. Its protein product is CASSEGGQGSPEAFF.

This clone was picked up many times. The sample carries other DNA sequences with the same CDR3. The chain recombines TRBV28 with TRBJ1-1; D uncertain. The CDR3 contains 12 residues. V was trimmed by 8 bases and J by 1 base, leaving 8 bases between them. Germline V lookup: CDR1 MDHEN, CDR2 SYDVKM. This CDR3 reads CASLDKNTEAFF. CDR3 sequence (DNA): TGTGCCAGCCTAGACAAGAACACTGAAGCTTTCTTT.

This clone appeared many times. This chain joins TRBV5-5 and TRBJ1-1; D not resolved. The CDR3 totals 13 residues. From germline, CDR1 is SGHKS and CDR2 YYEKEE (reference sequence). Trimming stripped 0 bases from V and 3 bases from J, with 6 bases between. This CDR3 reads CASSLASDTEAFF. The CDR3 DNA is TGTGCCAGCAGCTTGGCTTCGGACACTGAAGCTTTCTTT.

The chain is built from TRBV5-1 and TRBJ2-5; D perhaps matches TRBD1 (5 bases). Germline loops: CDR1 SGHRS, CDR2 YFSETQ. This CDR3 comprises 14 residues. V gave up 0 bases and J gave up 2 bases, with 8 bases separating them. In nucleotides, the CDR3 is TGCGCCAGCAGCTTGGAGACAGATCAAGAGACCCAGTACTTC. This translates into CASSLETDQETQYF. Filled out from reference TRBV5-1 and TRBJ2-5, the complete variable domain reads KAGVTQTPRYLIKTRGQQVTLSCSPISGHRSVSWYQQTPGQGLQFLFEYFSETQRNKGNFPGRFSGRQFSNSRSEMNVSTLELGDSALYLCASSLETDQETQYFGPGTRLLVL.

The V and J genes are TRBV5-1 and TRBJ2-2; the D gene is possibly TRBD1 (5 bases). V lost 1 base, J lost 5 bases, and 12 bases lay in between. The CDR3 totals 15 residues. Germline CDR1 SGHRS, CDR2 YFSETQ. CDR3 DNA: TGCGCCAGCAGCTTGCTCAGGGATCGAACCGGGGAGCTGTTTTTT. Translated, it gives CASSLLRDRTGELFF. Combining the CDR3 with reference TRBV5-1 and TRBJ2-2 gives the whole variable domain KAGVTQTPRYLIKTRGQQVTLSCSPISGHRSVSWYQQTPGQGLQFLFEYFSETQRNKGNFPGRFSGRQFSNSRSEMNVSTLELGDSALYLCASSLLRDRTGELFFGEGSRLTVL.

This clone was observed a handful of times. The V and J genes are TRBV28 and TRBJ2-7; D assignment may be TRBD1 or TRBD2 (5 bases each). CDR1 MDHEN and CDR2 SYDVKM come from the germline V gene. Trimming left V 8 bases short and J 4 bases short, with 18 bases between. The CDR3 runs 14 residues. The CDR3 loop is CASVPSGPRYEQYF. In DNA form, the CDR3 reads TGTGCCAGCGTCCCTTCGGGGCCGCGGTACGAGCAGTACTTC.

The chain recombines TRBV29-1 with TRBJ2-3; D is uncertain. CDR1 is SQVTM and CDR2 is ANQGSEA in the germline V gene. Trimming left V 6 bases short and J 2 bases short, with 15 bases between. The CDR3 extends over 14 amino acids. Here the CDR3 DNA reads TGCAGCGTGGGCATGCTAGAAGTCACAGATACGCAGTATTTT. Translating it yields CSVGMLEVTDTQYF.

Only a few counts were recorded for this clone. The chain employs TRBV5-1 and TRBJ1-3; 8 bases are a match to TRBD1. The CDR3 totals 16 residues. Per germline, CDR1 SGHRS and CDR2 YFSETQ. The junction had 10 bases not matched to a gene; V was cut back by 6 bases and J by 2 bases. In DNA form, the CDR3 reads TGCGCCAGCACCGATGATAGGGGACAGGCTGGAAACACCATATATTTT. Translated, it gives CASTDDRGQAGNTIYF.

As concerns this clone: Compared with germline, one end of the junction differs, possibly owing to a read error. The chain employs TRBV10-3 and TRBJ1-5, with a weak D call TRBD1 (5 bases). Germline loops: CDR1 ENHRY, CDR2 SYGVKD. The CDR3 covers 14 residues. The CDR3 region is CASSPDSFNQPQHF. In DNA, the CDR3 is TGTGCCAGCAGTCCCGACAGCTTTAATCAGCCCCAGCATTTT.

V gene TRBV9 combines with J gene TRBJ1-6; TRBD1 matches at 7 bases. CDR3 length: 16 residues. Losses at the gene ends were 0 bases for V and 7 bases for J; bases not matched to a gene: 7. Germline CDR1 reads SGDLS; CDR2 reads YYNGEE. The CDR3 loop reads CASSVDPTGDNSPLHF. The CDR3 DNA reads as TGTGCCAGCAGCGTAGATCCTACAGGGGACAATTCACCCCTCCACTTT.

J is TRBJ2-5 and V is TRBV9; maybe TRBD2 (5 bases). V gave up 0 bases and J gave up 1 base, with 10 bases separating them. The CDR3 extends over 15 amino acids. The germline gives CDR1 SGDLS, CDR2 YYNGEE. Here the CDR3 DNA reads TGTGCCAGCAGCGTAGCGGCTAGCCTCCAAGAGACCCAGTACTTC. The encoded protein is CASSVAASLQETQYF.